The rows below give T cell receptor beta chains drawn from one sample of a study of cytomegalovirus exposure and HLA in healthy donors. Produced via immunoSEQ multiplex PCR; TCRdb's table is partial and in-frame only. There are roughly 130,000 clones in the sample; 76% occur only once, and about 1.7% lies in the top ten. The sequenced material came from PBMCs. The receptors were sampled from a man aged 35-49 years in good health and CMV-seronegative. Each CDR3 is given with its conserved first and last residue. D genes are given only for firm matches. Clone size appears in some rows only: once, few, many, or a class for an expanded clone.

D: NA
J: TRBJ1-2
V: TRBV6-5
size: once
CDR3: CASSYRTSFYGYTF
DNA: TGTGCCAGCAGTTACCGGACAAGTTTCTATGGCTACACCTTC

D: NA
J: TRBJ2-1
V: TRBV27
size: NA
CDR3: CASSLGAAITYNEQFF
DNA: TGTGCCAGCAGTTTAGGTGCAGCGATTACCTACAATGAGCAGTTCTTC

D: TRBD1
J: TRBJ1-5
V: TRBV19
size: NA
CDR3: CASSILQGAKGNQPQHF
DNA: TGTGCCAGTAGTATACTCCAGGGGGCTAAAGGCAATCAGCCCCAGCATTTT

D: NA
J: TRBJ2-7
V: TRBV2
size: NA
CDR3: CASSDREQYF
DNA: TGTGCCAGCAGTGACAGGGAGCAGTACTTC

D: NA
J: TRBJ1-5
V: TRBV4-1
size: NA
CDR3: CASSQGGRQPQHF
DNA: TGCGCCAGCAGCCAAGGGGGCAGACAGCCCCAGCATTTT

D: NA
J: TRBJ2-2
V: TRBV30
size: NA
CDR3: CAWSDTPNTGELFF
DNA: TGTGCCTGGAGTGACACACCGAACACCGGGGAGCTGTTTTTT

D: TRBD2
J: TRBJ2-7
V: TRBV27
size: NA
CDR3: CASRMLAGTYEQYF
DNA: TGTGCCAGCAGAATGCTAGCGGGAACCTACGAGCAGTACTTC

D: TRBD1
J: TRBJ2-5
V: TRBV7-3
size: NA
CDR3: CASSLFFTGAGETQYF
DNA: TGTGCCAGCAGCTTATTCTTCACAGGGGCTGGAGAGACCCAGTACTTC

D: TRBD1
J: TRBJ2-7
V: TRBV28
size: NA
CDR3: CASSLRDRETQYF
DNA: TGTGCCAGCAGTTTACGCGACAGGGAGACACAGTACTTC

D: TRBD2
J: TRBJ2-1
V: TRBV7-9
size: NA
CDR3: CSSSLALGLAGADEQFF
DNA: TGTTCCAGCAGCTTAGCCTTAGGTCTAGCGGGAGCTGATGAGCAGTTCTTC

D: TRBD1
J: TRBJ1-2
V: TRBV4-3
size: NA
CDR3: CASSQTRTGGANYGYTF
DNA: TGCGCCAGCAGCCAAACTCGGACAGGGGGCGCTAACTATGGCTACACCTTC

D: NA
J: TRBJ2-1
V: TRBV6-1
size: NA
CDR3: CASSGLDSGEQFF
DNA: TGTGCCAGCAGTGGACTAGACAGCGGAGAGCAGTTCTTC

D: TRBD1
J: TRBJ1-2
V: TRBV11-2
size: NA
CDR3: CASSTHRGQGFYGYTF
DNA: TGTGCCAGCAGCACACACCGGGGACAGGGCTTCTATGGCTACACCTTC

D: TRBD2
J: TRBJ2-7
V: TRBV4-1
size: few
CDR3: CASSQVLAVPSYEQYF
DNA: TGCGCCAGCAGCCAAGTTCTAGCGGTTCCCTCCTACGAGCAGTACTTC

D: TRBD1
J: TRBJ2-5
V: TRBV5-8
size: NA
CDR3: CASSQGLGDRGETQYF
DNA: TGTGCCAGCAGCCAGGGCTTAGGGGACAGGGGGGAGACCCAGTACTTC

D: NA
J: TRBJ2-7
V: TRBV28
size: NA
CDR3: CASSFGPAENSYEQYF
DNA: TGTGCCAGCAGTTTCGGCCCAGCGGAGAACTCCTACGAGCAGTACTTC

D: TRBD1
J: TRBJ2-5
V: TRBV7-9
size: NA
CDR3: CASSVTYSGGRETQYF
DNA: TGTGCCAGCAGCGTTACCTATTCAGGGGGCCGGGAGACCCAGTACTTC

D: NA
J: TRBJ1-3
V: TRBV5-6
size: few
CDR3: CASSLATASGNTIYF
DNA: TGTGCCAGCAGCTTGGCGACAGCCTCTGGAAACACCATATATTTT

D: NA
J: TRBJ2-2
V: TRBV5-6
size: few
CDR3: CASSLGVTGELFF
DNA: TGTGCCAGCAGCTTGGGAGTTACCGGGGAGCTGTTTTTT

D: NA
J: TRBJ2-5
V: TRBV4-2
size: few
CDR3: CASSQDRASQETQYF
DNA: TGTGCCAGCAGCCAAGATCGCGCCTCACAAGAGACCCAGTACTTC

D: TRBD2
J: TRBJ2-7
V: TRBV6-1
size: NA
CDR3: CASSEYEPAGAYEQYF
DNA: TGTGCCAGCAGTGAATATGAGCCAGCGGGGGCCTACGAGCAGTACTTC

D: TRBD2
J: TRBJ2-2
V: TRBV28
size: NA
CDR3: CASSSGGLAGIWDRNTGELFF
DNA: TGTGCCAGCAGTTCTGGGGGGCTAGCGGGAATTTGGGACCGGAACACCGGGGAGCTGTTTTTT

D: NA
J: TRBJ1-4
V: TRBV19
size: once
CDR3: CASSIDPGTKLFF
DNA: TGTGCCAGTAGTATTGATCCAGGGACTAAACTGTTTTTT

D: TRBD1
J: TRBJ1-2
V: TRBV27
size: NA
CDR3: CASSLSLGGTYGYTF
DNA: TGTGCCAGCAGTTTATCGCTAGGGGGCACCTATGGCTACACCTTC

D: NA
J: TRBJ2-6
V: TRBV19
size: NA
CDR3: CASGGGVFSGANVLTF
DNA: TGTGCCAGTGGAGGGGGCGTATTCTCTGGGGCCAACGTCCTGACTTTC

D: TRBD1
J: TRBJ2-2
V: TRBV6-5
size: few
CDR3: CASRQGVTLGELFF
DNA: TGTGCCAGCAGGCAGGGGGTAACTCTCGGGGAGCTGTTTTTT

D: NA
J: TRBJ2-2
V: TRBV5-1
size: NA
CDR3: CASKQERNTGELFF
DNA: TGCGCCAGCAAACAGGAACGGAACACCGGGGAGCTGTTTTTT

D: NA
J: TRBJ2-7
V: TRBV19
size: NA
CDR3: CASSTVGGPGYEQYF
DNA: TGTGCCAGTAGTACCGTCGGGGGGCCGGGCTACGAGCAGTACTTC

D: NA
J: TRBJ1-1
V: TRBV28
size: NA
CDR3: CASSLEHTEAFF
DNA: TGTGCCAGCAGTTTGGAGCACACTGAAGCTTTCTTT

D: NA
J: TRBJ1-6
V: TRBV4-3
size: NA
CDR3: CASSQDRANSPLHF
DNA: TGCGCCAGCAGCCAAGACAGGGCTAATTCACCCCTCCACTTT

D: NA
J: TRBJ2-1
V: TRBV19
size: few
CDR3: CASARSSYNEQFF
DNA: TGTGCCAGTGCCCGGAGCTCCTACAATGAGCAGTTCTTC

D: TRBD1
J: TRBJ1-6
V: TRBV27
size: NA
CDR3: CASSLTGGANSPLHF
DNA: TGTGCCAGCAGTTTAACAGGGGGCGCAAATTCACCCCTCCACTTT

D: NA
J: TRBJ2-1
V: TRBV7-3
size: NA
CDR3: CASSLTGRVPYNEQFF
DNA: TGTGCCAGCAGCTTAACGGGCAGGGTACCCTACAATGAGCAGTTCTTC

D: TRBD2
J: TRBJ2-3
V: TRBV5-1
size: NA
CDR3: CASSTSGGPSDTQYF
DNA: TGCGCCAGCAGTACTAGCGGGGGGCCGTCGGATACGCAGTATTTT

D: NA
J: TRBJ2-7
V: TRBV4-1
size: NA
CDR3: CASSQRVSLSYEQYF
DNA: TGCGCCAGCAGCCAACGGGTATCCCTCTCCTACGAGCAGTACTTC